The sequence of this T cell receptor beta chain was determined in a study of T cell responses to AZD1222 COVID-19 vaccine. Overall study findings and caveats: Vaccine-associated CD4 TCRs spanned spike, dominant at 160-218 and 743-854. Only a handful of AZD1222 recipients, several in all, had baseline seropositivity.

Points on this clone: Its antigen is unknown.

The CDR3 runs 16 residues. Deletions cut 1 base from V and 4 bases from J, with 17 bases between. The V gene's germline CDR1 is LGHNA and CDR2 YNFKEQ. Clones were read by immunoSEQ multiplex PCR, and TCRdb kept only the in-frame ones, dropping some. The table has about 67,000 clones, roughly 84% seen once. This specimen was peripheral blood, taken on day 0 of AZD1222 vaccination. The chain couples TRBV4-2 to TRBJ2-7; D is possibly TRBD2 (6 bases). The sequence came from an adult in good health. The DNA of the CDR3 is TGTGCCAGCAGCCAAGGGTCGGGGCCAGGGAGGTACGAGCAGTACTTC. Translation gives CASSQGSGPGRYEQYF.